This entry lists 31 T cell receptor beta chains sequenced from one sample in a study of blood T cell repertoires in COVID-19. Only in-frame clones appear in the TCRdb table, and some are missing; sequencing was by immunoSEQ multiplex PCR. The sample consists of 95,000 or so clones, roughly 79% of them appearing once. Input material: peripheral blood. The receptors were sampled from an older man with COVID-19, enrolled during active disease.

This clone was observed at least ten times. The V call is TRBV5-1, the J call TRBJ1-2; D perhaps matches TRBD1 (6 bases). Trimming removed 3 bases at V and 7 bases at J, with 10 bases between. This CDR3 has 12 residues. Germline CDR1 SGHRS, CDR2 YFSETQ. In DNA, the CDR3 is TGCGCCAGCAGCTCCAACAGGGTTGGCTACACCTTC. Protein: CASSSNRVGYTF.

This chain uses TRBV11-2 with TRBJ2-1; D is ambiguous. Trimming cost V 4 bases and J 5 bases, with 15 bases left between them. Germline CDR1 and CDR2: SGHAT and FQNNGV. The CDR3 extends over 15 amino acids. CDR3: CASSSGLQPDNEQFF. DNA of the CDR3: TGTGCCAGCAGCTCAGGTTTACAGCCCGACAATGAGCAGTTCTTC.

The rearrangement uses TRBV11-3 and TRBJ2-5; tentatively, D is TRBD1 (6 bases). Trimming removed 4 bases at V and 4 bases at J, with 7 bases between. Germline loops: CDR1 SGHNT, CDR2 YENEEA. This CDR3 spans 12 amino acids. This chain's CDR3 is CASSSDRETQYF. CDR3 coding DNA: TGTGCCAGCAGCTCGGACAGAGAGACCCAGTACTTC.

This rearrangement joins TRBV5-1 to TRBJ2-5; TRBD2 matches at 10 bases. The germline V gene encodes CDR1 SGHRS and CDR2 YFSETQ. The V segment lost 0 bases and the J segment 4 bases; nucleotides outside the gene matches: 9. This CDR3 is built from 17 residues. The CDR3: CASSLALAGRRAETQYF. The CDR3 nucleotides are TGCGCCAGCAGCTTGGCACTAGCGGGACGTAGAGCAGAGACCCAGTACTTC.

V gene TRBV28 combines with J gene TRBJ2-1, with TRBD2 matching over 7 bases. The CDR3 consists of 14 residues. Losses at the gene ends were 10 bases for V and 0 bases for J; bases not matched to a gene: 6. Germline V gives CDR1 MDHEN, CDR2 SYDVKM. CDR3 bases: TGTGCCACCCTTGGCGGGAGCTCCTACAATGAGCAGTTCTTC. This encodes CATLGGSSYNEQFF.

This clone has a handful of counts. The chain carries TRBV30 and TRBJ1-5; tentatively, D is TRBD1 (6 bases). CDR3 length: 13 amino acids. From germline, CDR1 is GTSNPN and CDR2 SVGIG (reference sequence). Trimming left V 2 bases short and J 3 bases short, with 8 bases between. The CDR3 spells CAWSRTDNQPQHF. Written as DNA, the CDR3 is TGTGCCTGGAGTCGGACAGACAATCAGCCCCAGCATTTT.

The chain uses TRBV29-1 and TRBJ2-3, with TRBD1 identical over 7 bases. Germline CDR1 and CDR2: SQVTM and ANQGSEA. Trimming removed 5 bases from V and 0 bases from J; junction bases left unmatched: 8. The CDR3 extends over 15 amino acids. Written as DNA, the CDR3 is TGCAGCGTTCCCAGGACAGGAACTAGCACAGATACGCAGTATTTT. Translation gives CSVPRTGTSTDTQYF.

The rearrangement links TRBV7-9 to TRBJ1-2; D might be TRBD1 (6 bases). The CDR3 covers 16 residues. Germline lookup yields CDR1 SEHNR and CDR2 FQNEAQ (reference sequence). V was trimmed by 1 base and J by 6 bases, leaving 18 bases between them. This chain's CDR3 is CASSLGVPQGRDGYTF. CDR3 DNA sequence: TGTGCCAGCAGCTTAGGAGTCCCACAGGGAAGGGATGGCTACACCTTC.

The V gene is TRBV19, the J gene TRBJ1-4; maybe TRBD1 (6 bases). Germline assignment: CDR1 LNHDA and CDR2 SQIVND (reference sequence). Trimming took 7 bases from V and 4 from J, leaving 13 bases between them. This CDR3 comprises 14 residues. Here the CDR3 reads CASTRSGVNEKLFF. The DNA of the CDR3 is TGTGCCAGTACGAGGTCAGGGGTTAATGAAAAACTGTTTTTT.

The chain uses TRBV12-3 or TRBV12-4 and TRBJ1-1; D is ambiguous. The CDR3 extends over 13 amino acids. V lost 4 bases and J lost 0, with 6 bases in between. Written as DNA, the CDR3 is TGTGCCAGCAGTTACTTTATGAACACTGAAGCTTTCTTT. It encodes CASSYFMNTEAFF.

This sequence joins TRBV27 and TRBJ2-1; tentative D call: TRBD1 (6 bases). Germline lookup yields CDR1 MNHEY and CDR2 SMNVEV (reference sequence). Trimming took off 1 base at V and 4 bases at J, with 11 bases between the two ends. This CDR3 comprises 15 residues. CDR3 in amino acids: CASSLWQGPYNEQFF. In DNA form, the CDR3 reads TGTGCCAGCAGTTTATGGCAGGGGCCTTACAATGAGCAGTTCTTC.

Written as DNA, the CDR3 is TGTGCCAGCAGTTACGGACAGGGAAGCGAGCAGTACTTC. Amino acid sequence: CASSYGQGSEQYF. The chain combines TRBV6-6 with TRBJ2-7; 8 nucleotides align to TRBD1. This CDR3 contains 13 residues. Germline V gene data show CDR1 as MNHNY and CDR2 as SVGAGI (reference sequence). V shed 2 bases, J shed 6 bases, and the junction held 3 bases outside the gene matches.

This chain connects TRBV13 to TRBJ1-3; D unresolved. Trimming stripped 3 bases from V and 4 bases from J, with 4 bases between. The CDR3 runs 12 residues. The germline V gene encodes CDR1 PRHDT and CDR2 FYEKMQ (reference sequence). CDR3 bases: TGTGCCAGCAGCTTTCTAGGAAACACCATATATTTT. Its translation: CASSFLGNTIYF. The complete variable domain, with remaining parts taken from reference TRBV13 and TRBJ1-3, reads AAGVIQSPRHLIKEKRETATLKCYPIPRHDTVYWYQQGPGQDPQFLISFYEKMQSDKGSIPDRFSAQQFSDYHSELNMSSLELGDSALYFCASSFLGNTIYFGEGSWLTVV.

This clone showed up just a few times. The chain couples TRBV5-1 to TRBJ2-7; D may be TRBD2 (5 bases). This CDR3 region has 14 residues. Trimming pared 0 bases from V and 5 bases from J, leaving 12 bases between. CDR1 and CDR2 (germline): SGHRS, YFSETQ. As DNA, the CDR3 is TGCGCCAGCAGCTTGGCCACGGGGTTTAACGAGCAGTACTTC. This encodes CASSLATGFNEQYF.

The V gene is TRBV19, the J gene TRBJ2-7; 11 positions match TRBD2. The CDR3 consists of 15 residues. Trimming at V came to 3 bases and at J to 5 bases, leaving 6 bases not matched to a gene. The V gene's germline CDR1 is LNHDA and CDR2 SQIVND (reference sequence). DNA for the CDR3: TGTGCCAGTAGTATCGTCACTAGCGGGAGCCACGAGCAGTACTTC. Protein sequence: CASSIVTSGSHEQYF.

This chain uses TRBV10-3 with TRBJ2-3, with a possible D match to TRBD1 (6 bases). Germline CDR1 and CDR2: ENHRY and SYGVKD. CDR3 length: 14 amino acids. The germline V and J ends were trimmed by 4 bases and 4 bases, with 12 bases remaining between them. Here the CDR3 reads CAISAYREADTQYF. The CDR3, as DNA: TGTGCCATCAGTGCATACAGGGAAGCAGATACGCAGTATTTT.

This chain links TRBV11-3 with TRBJ1-1; possibly TRBD1 for D (5 bases). The CDR3 extends over 13 amino acids. Germline CDR1 and CDR2: SGHNT and YENEEA. V gave up 0 bases and J gave up 4 bases, with 6 bases separating them. The CDR3 DNA reads TGTGCCAGCAGCTTAGATAGGGGCACTGAAGCTTTCTTT. It is translated as CASSLDRGTEAFF.

The chain couples TRBV5-1 to TRBJ2-1; TRBD1 agrees at 7 bases. V lost 3 bases to trimming and J lost 4 bases; unmatched junction nucleotides: 10. The germline gives CDR1 SGHRS, CDR2 YFSETQ. There are 16 residues in the CDR3. The DNA for the CDR3 is TGCGCCAGCAGCTCCACCCCCGGGACAGCATACAATGAGCAGTTCTTC. Amino acids: CASSSTPGTAYNEQFF.

The chain links TRBV30 to TRBJ1-6; TRBD1 agrees at 9 bases. Germline V lookup: CDR1 GTSNPN, CDR2 SVGIG (reference sequence). The length of the CDR3 is 17 residues. V lost 3 bases to trimming and J lost 4 bases; unmatched junction nucleotides: 10. In DNA, the CDR3 is TGTGCCTGGAGCTGGCGGACAGGGGCTCGGTATAATTCACCCCTCCACTTT. It yields the protein CAWSWRTGARYNSPLHF.

The V call is TRBV7-2, the J call TRBJ2-7, with 8 nucleotides matching TRBD2. The CDR3 length is 15 residues. Per germline, CDR1 SGHTA and CDR2 FQGNSA. V was clipped by 3 bases and J by 0 bases; unmatched bases: 4. The CDR3 DNA follows: TGTGCCAGCAGCTTCATAGCGGGATCCTCCTACGAGCAGTACTTC. Translating it yields CASSFIAGSSYEQYF.

V is TRBV4-3 and J is TRBJ2-7; 12 positions agree with TRBD1. The V gene's germline CDR1 is LGHNA and CDR2 YSLEER. V lost 1 base, J lost 9 bases, and 7 bases stayed unmatched. The CDR3 length is 15 residues. The CDR3 reads CASSQAGTGGAVQYF. In DNA form, the CDR3 reads TGCGCCAGCAGCCAAGCCGGGACAGGGGGCGCGGTGCAGTACTTC.

J is TRBJ2-7 and V is TRBV9; TRBD2 matches 8 bases. Germline V gives CDR1 SGDLS, CDR2 YYNGEE. The CDR3 spans 13 residues. Unmatched junction bases numbered 0, after V lost 1 base and J lost 3 bases. In DNA form, the CDR3 reads TGTGCCAGCAGCGTACTAGCGGGCTACGAGCAGTACTTC. Protein product: CASSVLAGYEQYF.

The rearrangement joins TRBV27 to TRBJ2-1, with 8 bases identical to TRBD1. The CDR3 is made up of 14 amino acids. V lost 2 bases and J lost 6; bases outside the gene matches: 3. Germline V gene lookup returns CDR1 MNHEY and CDR2 SMNVEV (reference sequence). The CDR3 protein is CASSLVQGANEQFF. The DNA for the CDR3 is TGTGCCAGCAGTTTAGTGCAGGGGGCCAATGAGCAGTTCTTC.

This clone was observed once. The V and J genes are TRBV27 and TRBJ1-5; TRBD1 is a possible D gene (5 bases). The CDR3 extends over 13 amino acids. The germline CDR1 and CDR2 sequences are MNHEY and SMNVEV (reference sequence). The V gene lost 3 bases and the J gene lost 7 bases, with 10 bases spanning the gap. The CDR3 coding sequence is TGTGCCAGCAGTTTCGGGGGAGGGCAGCCCCAGCATTTT. This gives the protein CASSFGGGQPQHF.

The V and J genes are TRBV6-6 and TRBJ2-3; 11 bases are shared with TRBD2. CDR1 is MNHNY, CDR2 SVGAGI, per germline (reference sequence). Trimming at V came to 6 bases and at J to 0 bases, leaving 8 bases not matched to a gene. This CDR3 spans 17 amino acids. CDR3 nucleotides: TGTGCCAGCAGGCGAACCGGGACTAGCGGCAGCACAGATACGCAGTATTTT. Translated, it gives CASRRTGTSGSTDTQYF.

This chain uses TRBV2 with TRBJ2-3; the match to TRBD1 covers 8 bases. Germline V gene lookup returns CDR1 SNHLY and CDR2 FYNNEI. This CDR3 is built from 13 residues. Germline trimming cut 4 bases from V and 3 bases from J; bases unmatched to any gene: 0. CDR3 bases: TGTGCCAGCAGTGGACAGGGGACAGATACGCAGTATTTT. This translates into CASSGQGTDTQYF.

This clone was seen just once. This chain joins TRBV27 and TRBJ1-1; D gene unclear. V was pared by 3 bases and J by 4 bases, with 15 bases between. The CDR3 consists of 15 residues. Looked up from germline, CDR1 is MNHEY and CDR2 is SMNVEV (reference sequence). The DNA of the CDR3 is TGTGCCAGCAGTTTGACCGACCGATGGGCCACTGAAGCTTTCTTT. Translation: CASSLTDRWATEAFF.

The J gene is TRBJ2-3, the V gene TRBV4-2; 9 bases map to TRBD2. The germline gives CDR1 LGHNA, CDR2 YNFKEQ. The CDR3 sequence is 16 residues long. After removal of 0 bases from V and 5 bases from J, the junction contained 6 bases not matched to a gene. The CDR3 region is CASSQDLRGGRDTQYF. The CDR3 DNA reads TGTGCCAGCAGCCAAGATTTGCGGGGGGGCCGAGATACGCAGTATTTT.

The rearrangement links TRBV5-1 to TRBJ2-7; TRBD1 is a possible D gene (5 bases). V gave up 3 bases and J gave up 0 bases, with 19 bases separating them. The CDR3 has 17 residues. From germline, CDR1 is SGHRS and CDR2 YFSETQ. CDR3 protein: CASSSKTTDLVSYEQYF. For the CDR3, the DNA is TGCGCCAGCAGCTCAAAAACGACAGATCTGGTCTCCTACGAGCAGTACTTC.

This chain links TRBV10-3 with TRBJ2-7, with 9 bases fitting TRBD2. Trimming took 9 bases from V and 0 from J; bases not matched to a gene: 9. The CDR3 sequence is 15 residues long. Germline V lookup: CDR1 ENHRY, CDR2 SYGVKD. Written as DNA, the CDR3 is TGTGCCATGGGCGGTGGTAGCGGGGGCTCCTACGAGCAGTACTTC. Protein: CAMGGGSGGSYEQYF.

CDR3 region: CASSPIGSGQNYQTQYF. CDR3 DNA: TGTGCCAGTAGTCCAATAGGGAGTGGGCAGAACTATCAGACCCAGTACTTC. This chain connects TRBV19 to TRBJ2-5; possible D gene TRBD2, 5 bases. The germline V gene has CDR1 LNHDA and CDR2 SQIVND (reference sequence). V gave up 5 bases and J gave up 6 bases, with 25 bases separating them. The CDR3 length is 17 residues.